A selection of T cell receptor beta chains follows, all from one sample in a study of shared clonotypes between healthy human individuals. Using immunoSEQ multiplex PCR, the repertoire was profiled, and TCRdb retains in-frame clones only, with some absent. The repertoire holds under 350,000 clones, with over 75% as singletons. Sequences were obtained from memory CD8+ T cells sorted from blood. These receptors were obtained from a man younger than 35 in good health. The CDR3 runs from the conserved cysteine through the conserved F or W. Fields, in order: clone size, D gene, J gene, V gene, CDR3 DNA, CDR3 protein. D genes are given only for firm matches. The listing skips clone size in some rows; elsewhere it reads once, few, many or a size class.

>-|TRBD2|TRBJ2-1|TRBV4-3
TGCGCCAGCAGCCAAGATGGGACTACTTACAATGAGCAGTTCTTC
CASSQDGTTYNEQFF
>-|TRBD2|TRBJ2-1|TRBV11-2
TGTGCCAGCAGCTCCCCTTTGGGAGGGCGGCACAATGAGCAGTTCTTC
CASSSPLGGRHNEQFF
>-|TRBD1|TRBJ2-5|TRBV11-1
TGTGCCAGCAGCTGGGACAGGTCCCAAGAGACCCAGTACTTC
CASSWDRSQETQYF
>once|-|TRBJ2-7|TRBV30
TGTGCCTGGAGTCCGGACAGCTCCTACGAGCAGTACTTC
CAWSPDSSYEQYF
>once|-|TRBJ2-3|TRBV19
TGTGCCAGTAAAGGGTGGTTCACAGATACGCAGTATTTT
CASKGWFTDTQYF
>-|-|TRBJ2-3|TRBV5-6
TGTGCCAGCAGCTCCACAGATACGCAGTATTTT
CASSSTDTQYF
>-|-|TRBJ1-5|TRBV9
TGTGCCAGCAGCAGGGGATCAAATCAGCCCCAGCATTTT
CASSRGSNQPQHF
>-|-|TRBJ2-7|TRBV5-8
TGTGCCAGCAGCTTGGCCCTGGAAGGGCAGTACTTC
CASSLALEGQYF
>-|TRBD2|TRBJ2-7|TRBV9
TGTGCCAGCAGCGTAGGGGTAGCCGAACTAGCGGGCGAGCAGTACTTC
CASSVGVAELAGEQYF
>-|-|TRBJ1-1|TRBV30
TGTGCCTGGAGTGAATTCGGGGCCACTGAAGCTTTCTTT
CAWSEFGATEAFF
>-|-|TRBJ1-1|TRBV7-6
TGTGCCAGCAGCTTAGGTGCGGGATACACTGAAGCTTTCTTT
CASSLGAGYTEAFF
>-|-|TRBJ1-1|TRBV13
TGTGCCAGCAGTTCTGGGGGACAAAGCACTGAAGCTTTCTTT
CASSSGGQSTEAFF
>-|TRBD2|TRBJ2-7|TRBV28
TGTGCCAGCCGCGCCCGGTTTCTAGCGGGGGGGTCGTACGAGCAGTACTTC
CASRARFLAGGSYEQYF
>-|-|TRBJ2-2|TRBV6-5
TGTGCCAGCAGGCGCAGGGAGGCGGGCACCGGGGAGCTGTTTTTT
CASRRREAGTGELFF
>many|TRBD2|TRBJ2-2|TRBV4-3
TGCGCCAGCAGCCAAGATTCGGAGACTAGCGGGTCCACCGGGGAGCTGTTTTTT
CASSQDSETSGSTGELFF
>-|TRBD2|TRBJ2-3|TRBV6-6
TGTGCCAGCAGTTACTCGAGAGCGGGAGGGGTTGAGCGGTATTTT
CASSYSRAGGVERYF
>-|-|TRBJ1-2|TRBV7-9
TGTGCCAGCAGCTTAAGAGAGGGGCAGTCGATCTATGGCTACACCTTC
CASSLREGQSIYGYTF
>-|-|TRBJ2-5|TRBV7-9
TGTGCCAGCAGCCCATCCCTACAGAGGGTCGGGGAGACCCAGTACTTC
CASSPSLQRVGETQYF
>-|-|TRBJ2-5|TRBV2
TGTGCCAGCAGTTTGACCACAGAGACCCAGTACTTC
CASSLTTETQYF
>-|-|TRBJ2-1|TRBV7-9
TGTGCCAGCTCCGATCAGGGATACAATGAGCAGTTCTTC
CASSDQGYNEQFF
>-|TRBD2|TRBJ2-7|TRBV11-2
TGTGCCAGCAGCTCCTGGACTAGCGGTGCCTACGAGCAGTACTTC
CASSSWTSGAYEQYF
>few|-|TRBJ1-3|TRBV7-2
TGTGCCAGCAGCCTCAGGAGGGTTCATGGAAACACCATATATTTT
CASSLRRVHGNTIYF